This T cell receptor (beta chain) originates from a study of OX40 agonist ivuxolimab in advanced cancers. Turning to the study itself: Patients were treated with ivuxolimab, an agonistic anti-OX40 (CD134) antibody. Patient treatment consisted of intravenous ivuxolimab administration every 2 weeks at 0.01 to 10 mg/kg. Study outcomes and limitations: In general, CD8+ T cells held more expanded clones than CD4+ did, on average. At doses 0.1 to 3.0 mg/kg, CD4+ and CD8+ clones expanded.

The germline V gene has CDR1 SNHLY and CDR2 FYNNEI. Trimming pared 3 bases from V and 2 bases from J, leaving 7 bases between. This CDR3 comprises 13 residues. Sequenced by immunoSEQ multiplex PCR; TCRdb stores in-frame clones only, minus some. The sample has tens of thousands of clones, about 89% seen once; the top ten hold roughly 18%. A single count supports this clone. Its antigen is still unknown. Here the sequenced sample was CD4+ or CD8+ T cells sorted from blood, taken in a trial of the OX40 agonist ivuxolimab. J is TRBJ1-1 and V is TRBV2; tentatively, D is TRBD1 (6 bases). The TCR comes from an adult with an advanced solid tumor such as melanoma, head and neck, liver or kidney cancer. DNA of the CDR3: TGTGCCAGCAGTGACAGGGGAAACACTGAAGCTTTCTTT. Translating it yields CASSDRGNTEAFF.